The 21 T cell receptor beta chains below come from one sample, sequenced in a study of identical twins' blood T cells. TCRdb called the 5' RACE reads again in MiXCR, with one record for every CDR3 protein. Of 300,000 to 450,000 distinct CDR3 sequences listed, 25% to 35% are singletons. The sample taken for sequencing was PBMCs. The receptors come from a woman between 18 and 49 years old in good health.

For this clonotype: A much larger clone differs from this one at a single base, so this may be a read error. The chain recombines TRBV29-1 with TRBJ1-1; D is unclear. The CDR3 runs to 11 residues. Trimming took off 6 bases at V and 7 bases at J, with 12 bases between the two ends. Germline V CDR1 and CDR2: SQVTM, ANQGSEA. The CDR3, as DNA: TGCAGCGTCCGGTTACCTATTGAAGCTTTCTTT. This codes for CSVRLPIEAFF.

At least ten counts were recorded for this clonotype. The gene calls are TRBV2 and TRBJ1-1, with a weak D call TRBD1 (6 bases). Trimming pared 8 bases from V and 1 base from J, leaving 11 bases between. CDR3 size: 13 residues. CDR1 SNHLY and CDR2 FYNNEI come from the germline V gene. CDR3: CASRGQSNTEAFF. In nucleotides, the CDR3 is TGTGCCAGCCGCGGACAGTCGAACACTGAAGCTTTCTTT.

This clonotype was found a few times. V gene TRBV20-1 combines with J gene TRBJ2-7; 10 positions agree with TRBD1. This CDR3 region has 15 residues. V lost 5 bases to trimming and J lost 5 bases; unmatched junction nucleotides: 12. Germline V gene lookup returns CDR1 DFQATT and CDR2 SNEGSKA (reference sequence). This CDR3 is CSAVTGGYVSDEQYF. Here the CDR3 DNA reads TGCAGTGCTGTGACAGGGGGCTATGTCTCGGACGAGCAGTACTTC.

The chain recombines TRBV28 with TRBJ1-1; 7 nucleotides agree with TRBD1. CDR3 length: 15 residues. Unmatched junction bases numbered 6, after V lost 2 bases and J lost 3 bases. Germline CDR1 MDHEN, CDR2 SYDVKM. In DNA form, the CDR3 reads TGTGCCAGCAGTTTACGGGGACAGTTCGACACTGAAGCTTTCTTT. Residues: CASSLRGQFDTEAFF.

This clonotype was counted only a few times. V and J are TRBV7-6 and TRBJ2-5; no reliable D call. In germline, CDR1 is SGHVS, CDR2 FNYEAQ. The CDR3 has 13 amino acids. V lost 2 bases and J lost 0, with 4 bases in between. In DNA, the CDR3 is TGTGCCAGCAGCTTACTCCACCAAGAGACCCAGTACTTC. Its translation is CASSLLHQETQYF.

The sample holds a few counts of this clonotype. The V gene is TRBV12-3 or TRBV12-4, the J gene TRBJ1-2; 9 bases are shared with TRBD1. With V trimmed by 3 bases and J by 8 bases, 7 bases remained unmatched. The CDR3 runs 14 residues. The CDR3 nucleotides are TGTGCCAGCAGTTTCGTTCGGACAGGGGACGGCTACACCTTC. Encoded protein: CASSFVRTGDGYTF.

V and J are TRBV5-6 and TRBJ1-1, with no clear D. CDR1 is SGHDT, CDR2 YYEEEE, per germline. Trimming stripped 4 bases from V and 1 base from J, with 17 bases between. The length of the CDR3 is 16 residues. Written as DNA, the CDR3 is TGTGCCAGCAGCCAATTCCTGGGAGGCTGGAACACTGAAGCTTTCTTT. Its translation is CASSQFLGGWNTEAFF. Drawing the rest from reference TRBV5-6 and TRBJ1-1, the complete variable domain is DAGVTQSPTHLIKTRGQQVTLRCSPKSGHDTVSWYQQALGQGPQFIFQYYEEEERQRGNFPDRFSGHQFPNYSSELNVNALLLGDSALYLCASSQFLGGWNTEAFFGQGTRLTVV.

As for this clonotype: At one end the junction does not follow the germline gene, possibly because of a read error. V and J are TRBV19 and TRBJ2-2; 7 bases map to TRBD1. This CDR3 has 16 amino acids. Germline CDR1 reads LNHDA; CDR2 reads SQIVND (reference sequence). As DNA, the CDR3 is TGTGCCAGTAGGGTGACAGGGTTCTCGAACACCAGGGAGCTGTTTTTT. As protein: CASRVTGFSNTRELFF.

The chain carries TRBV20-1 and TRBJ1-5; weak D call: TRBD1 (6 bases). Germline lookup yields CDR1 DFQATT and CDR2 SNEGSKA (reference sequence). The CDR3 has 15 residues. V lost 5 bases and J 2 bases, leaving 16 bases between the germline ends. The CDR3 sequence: CSAEQGPFGNQPQHF. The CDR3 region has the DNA TGCAGTGCTGAACAGGGACCCTTTGGCAATCAGCCCCAGCATTTT.

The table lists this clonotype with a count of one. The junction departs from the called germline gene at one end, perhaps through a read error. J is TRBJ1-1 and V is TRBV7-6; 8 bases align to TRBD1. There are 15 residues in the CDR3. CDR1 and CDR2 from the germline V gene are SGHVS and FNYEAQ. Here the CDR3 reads CASGLGQGGNTEAFF. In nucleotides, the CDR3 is TGTGCCAGCGGCTTAGGACAGGGAGGGAACACTGAAGCTTTCTTT.

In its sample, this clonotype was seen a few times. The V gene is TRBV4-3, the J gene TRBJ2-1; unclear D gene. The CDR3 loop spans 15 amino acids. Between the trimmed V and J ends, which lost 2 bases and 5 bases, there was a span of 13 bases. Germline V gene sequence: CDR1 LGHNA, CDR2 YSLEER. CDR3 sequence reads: CASSQYILVNNEQFF. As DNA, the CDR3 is TGCGCCAGCAGCCAATACATCCTAGTTAACAATGAGCAGTTCTTC.

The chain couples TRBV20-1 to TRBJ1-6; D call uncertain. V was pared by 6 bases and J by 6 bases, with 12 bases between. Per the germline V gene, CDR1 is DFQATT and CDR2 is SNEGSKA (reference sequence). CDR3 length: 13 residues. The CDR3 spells CSALTVPNSPLHF. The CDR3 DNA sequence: TGCAGTGCCCTTACAGTGCCTAATTCACCCCTCCACTTT.

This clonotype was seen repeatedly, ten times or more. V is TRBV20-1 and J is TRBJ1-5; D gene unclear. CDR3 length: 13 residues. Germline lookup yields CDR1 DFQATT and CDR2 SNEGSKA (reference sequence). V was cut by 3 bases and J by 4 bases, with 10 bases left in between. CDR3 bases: TGCAGTGCTAGTGCTGGGAATAATCAGCCCCAGCATTTT. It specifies CSASAGNNQPQHF.

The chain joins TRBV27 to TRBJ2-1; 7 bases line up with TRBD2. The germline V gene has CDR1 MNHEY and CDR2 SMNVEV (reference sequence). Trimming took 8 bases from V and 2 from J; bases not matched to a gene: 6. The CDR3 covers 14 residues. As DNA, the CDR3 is TGTGCCAGCTGTCCGGGGGGTCCCTACAATGAGCAGTTCTTC. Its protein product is CASCPGGPYNEQFF.

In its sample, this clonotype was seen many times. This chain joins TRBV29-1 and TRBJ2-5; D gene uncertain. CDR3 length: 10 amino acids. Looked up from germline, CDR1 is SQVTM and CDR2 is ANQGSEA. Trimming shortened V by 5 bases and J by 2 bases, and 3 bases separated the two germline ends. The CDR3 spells CSVTQETQYF. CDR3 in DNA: TGCAGCGTTACTCAAGAGACCCAGTACTTC.

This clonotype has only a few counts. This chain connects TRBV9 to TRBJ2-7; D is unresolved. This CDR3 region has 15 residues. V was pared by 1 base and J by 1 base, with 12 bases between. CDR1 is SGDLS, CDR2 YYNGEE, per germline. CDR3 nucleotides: TGTGCCAGCAGCGTAACGGCAGGATATTCCTACGAGCAGTACTTC. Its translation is CASSVTAGYSYEQYF.

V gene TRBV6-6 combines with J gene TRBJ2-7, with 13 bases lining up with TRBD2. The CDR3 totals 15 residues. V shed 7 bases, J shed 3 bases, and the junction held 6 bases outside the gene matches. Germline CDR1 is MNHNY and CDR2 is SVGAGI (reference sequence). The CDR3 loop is CASTVGTSGIYEQYF. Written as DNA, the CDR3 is TGTGCCAGCACTGTAGGGACTAGCGGGATCTACGAGCAGTACTTC.

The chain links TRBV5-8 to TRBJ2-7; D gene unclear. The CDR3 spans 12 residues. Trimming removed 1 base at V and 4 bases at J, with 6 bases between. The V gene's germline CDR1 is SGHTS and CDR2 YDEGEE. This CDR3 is CASSLLQYEQYF. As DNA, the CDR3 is TGTGCCAGCAGCTTGCTCCAGTACGAGCAGTACTTC.

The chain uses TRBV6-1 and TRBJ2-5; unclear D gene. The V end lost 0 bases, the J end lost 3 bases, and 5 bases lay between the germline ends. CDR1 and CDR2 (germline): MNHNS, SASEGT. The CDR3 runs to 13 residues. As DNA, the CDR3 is TGTGCCAGCAGTGAAGCGCGAGAAGAGACCCAGTACTTC. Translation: CASSEAREETQYF.

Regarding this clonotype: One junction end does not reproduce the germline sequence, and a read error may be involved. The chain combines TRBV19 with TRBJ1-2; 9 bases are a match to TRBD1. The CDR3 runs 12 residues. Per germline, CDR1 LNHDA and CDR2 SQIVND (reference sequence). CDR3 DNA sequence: TGTGCCAGTGGGGACAGGGCATATGGTTACACCTTC. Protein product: CASGDRAYGYTF.

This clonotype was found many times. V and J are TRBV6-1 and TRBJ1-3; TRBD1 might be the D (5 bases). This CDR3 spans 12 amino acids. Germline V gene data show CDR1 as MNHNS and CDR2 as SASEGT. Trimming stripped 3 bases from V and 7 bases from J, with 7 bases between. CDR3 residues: CASSDGDNTIYF. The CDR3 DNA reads TGTGCCAGCAGTGATGGGGACAACACCATATATTTT.